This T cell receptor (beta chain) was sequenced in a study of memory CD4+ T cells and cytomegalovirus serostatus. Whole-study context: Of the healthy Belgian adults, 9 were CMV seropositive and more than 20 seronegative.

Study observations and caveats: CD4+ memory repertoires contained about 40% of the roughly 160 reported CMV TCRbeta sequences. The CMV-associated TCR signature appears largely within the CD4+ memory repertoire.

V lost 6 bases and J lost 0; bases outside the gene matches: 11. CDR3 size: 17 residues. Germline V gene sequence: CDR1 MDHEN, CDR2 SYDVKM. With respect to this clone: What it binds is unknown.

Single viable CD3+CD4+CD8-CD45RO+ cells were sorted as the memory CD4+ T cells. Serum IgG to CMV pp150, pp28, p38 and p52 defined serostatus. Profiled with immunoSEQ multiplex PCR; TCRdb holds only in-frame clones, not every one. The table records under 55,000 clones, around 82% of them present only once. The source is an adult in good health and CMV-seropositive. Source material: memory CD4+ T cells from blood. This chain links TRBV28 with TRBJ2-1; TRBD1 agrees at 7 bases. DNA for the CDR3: TGTGCCAGCAGCCCCTCGACAGGGAAAAGCTCCTACAATGAGCAGTTCTTC. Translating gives CASSPSTGKSSYNEQFF.